This T cell receptor beta chain was retrieved from a study of blood T cell repertoires in COVID-19 (dated by TCRdb to about 2020). Turning to the overall study: Collaborator samples came from the United States, Italy and Spain and covered acute and convalescent phases of COVID-19. Samples came from the ongoing ImmuneRACE study (first 160 participants) plus 1,254 subjects from 6 global collaborators. HLA class I and class II types, where available, came from metadata supplied by the sample provider rather than from assay-based typing. Subjects who had been exposed to COVID-19, were actively infected with it, or had recovered from it provided the deeply sampled blood TCRbeta repertoires that made up the dataset. The repertoires were released in a freely available public database meant as a resource for research on the immune response to SARS-CoV-2. A de-identified subject ID, COVID-19 status, age in years and sex were almost always included in the sample metadata. The material from the prospective study consisted of cDNA or gDNA derived from T cells, B-cell-depleted T cells, or PBMCs. Broader findings and caveats from the paper: The quantity of clinical and demographic metadata differed by source and by participant and was supplied without curation.

TCRbeta CDR3 regions were amplified from genomic DNA using the immunoSEQ Assay, a bias-controlled multiplex PCR. The original pipeline was this. The number of nucleated cells in each sample was estimated by amplification of reference gene primers within the assay. To quantify the absolute abundance of each unique TCRbeta CDR3 rearrangement, sequence reads were collapsed and filtered. For each sample, productive Simpson clonality was calculated as the square root of Simpson's diversity index over productive rearrangements. Here the immuneACCESS table is served through TCRdb, limited to in-frame sequences with V and J called. Missing clones are a known gap in these copies; in checked studies unresolved V genes cover under half, and the rest lacks a known reason. V, J and clone size derive from that table, while D and trimming were established from the DNA sequence. The sample has 40,000 to 50,000 clones on record, 85% of them singletons. 5.4% of the sample lies in the top ten.

The junction shows trimming of 6 bases on V and 5 bases on J, plus 10 bases between the germline ends. The germline V gene sets CDR1 to MNHEY and CDR2 to SVGAGI. From the cysteine up to the phenylalanine, the CDR3 has a length of 13 residues. Solely the CDR3 DNA is kept, with 39 bases framed from the first base. Whole blood was collected in K2EDTA tubes by collaborating institutions according to the institutions' own protocols. For TCRbeta analysis, collaborators shipped samples in one of three forms: frozen whole blood, isolated PBMCs, or DNA extracted from either of those sample types. Of note for this clone: Its antigen is unknown. Per-nucleotide qualities are absent, and no much larger clonotype sits a single base away.

Input material: peripheral blood. The clonotype was recovered from a man aged 50-59 years with active COVID-19. The rearranged chain carries TRBV6-5 and TRBJ1-4; perhaps TRBD1 is the D gene, with 6 bases matching. The DNA is as follows: TGTGCCAGCAGCATTAGGGGGAATGAAAAACTGTTTTTT. Protein translation: CASSIRGNEKLFF.